These 11 T cell receptor beta chains originate from one sample sequenced in a study of T-cell reconstitution after alpha-beta-depleted transplantation in children. TCRbeta library preparation incorporated unique molecular identifiers. TCRdb recomputed calls from the PCR reads with MiXCR, one row per CDR3 protein. The table has tens of thousands of distinct CDR3 sequences, 4.9% seen once; the top ten hold approximately 17%. This specimen was PBMCs, mostly from graft donor cells, taken 180 days after TCRalphabeta/CD19-depleted stem cell transplant. The receptors stem from a boy younger than two who had a stem cell transplant for acute myeloid leukemia, so the T cells may come from the graft donor.

This clonotype was recorded many times. In nucleotides, the CDR3 is TGTGCCAGCTCACCACAGACAGGGCCGAGGACGGAAGCTTTCTTT. Amino acids: CASSPQTGPRTEAFF. The chain employs TRBV18 and TRBJ1-1; 7 bases are a match to TRBD1. The CDR3 runs to 15 residues. The V and J ends lost 1 base and 8 bases, in that order; junction bases with no gene match: 10. Germline values: CDR1 KGHSH, CDR2 LQKENI.

This chain connects TRBV11-1 to TRBJ2-2, with TRBD2 identical over 9 bases. The CDR3 contains 15 residues. With V trimmed by 7 bases and J by 2 bases, 5 bases remained unmatched. Per the germline V gene, CDR1 is SGHAT and CDR2 is FQDESV (reference sequence). In DNA form, the CDR3 reads TGTGCCAGCAACTTCGGGACTAGCAACACCGGGGAGCTGTTTTTT. Translated, it gives CASNFGTSNTGELFF.

This clonotype was seen ten or more times. The chain combines TRBV20-1 with TRBJ2-3, with TRBD2 matching 10 bases. Germline V lookup: CDR1 DFQATT, CDR2 SNEGSKA (reference sequence). The CDR3 covers 17 residues. Unmatched junction bases numbered 14, after V lost 6 bases and J lost 2 bases. In nucleotides, the CDR3 is TGCAGTGCGGCAGGTGCTAGCGGGGGCCGAATCACAGATACGCAGTATTTT. Translating gives CSAAGASGGRITDTQYF.

This clonotype was recorded many times. CDR3 sequence: CASSWDTQYF. In DNA form, the CDR3 reads TGTGCCAGCAGTTGGGATACGCAGTATTTT. V gene TRBV6-6 combines with J gene TRBJ2-3; D is undetermined. Germline CDR1 reads MNHNY; CDR2 reads SVGAGI (reference sequence). This CDR3 has 10 residues. Trimming removed 4 bases at V and 6 bases at J, with 2 bases between.

The genes are TRBV5-4 and TRBJ2-3, with no clear D. The germline V gene has CDR1 SGHNT and CDR2 YYREEE (reference sequence). Deletions cut 9 bases from V and 11 bases from J, with 25 bases between. The length of the CDR3 is 14 residues. CDR3 nucleotides: TGTGCCATGGGCCCCGGGCTCGCGGATTCTGAGCAGTATTTT. Translated: CAMGPGLADSEQYF. Full variable domain (remainder filled in from reference TRBV5-4 and TRBJ2-3): ETGVTQSPTHLIKTRGQQVTLRCSSQSGHNTVSWYQQALGQGPQFIFQYYREEENGRGNFPPRFSGLQFPNYSSELNVNALELDDSALYLCAMGPGLADSEQYFGPGTRLTVL.

This clonotype has at least ten counts. V gene TRBV6-1 combines with J gene TRBJ2-1; 10 nucleotides match TRBD1. In germline, CDR1 is MNHNS, CDR2 SASEGT. There are 15 residues in the CDR3. V dropped 8 bases and J dropped 2; count of bases not matched to a gene: 6. The CDR3 DNA is TGTGCCAGCTCCCCGGACAGGGGGACCTACAATGAGCAGTTCTTC. It specifies CASSPDRGTYNEQFF.

The sample holds many counts of this clonotype. V gene TRBV7-2 combines with J gene TRBJ1-5, with 7 nucleotides matching TRBD1. Germline trimming cut 2 bases from V and 7 bases from J; bases unmatched to any gene: 2. This CDR3 contains 13 residues. CDR1 and CDR2 (germline): SGHTA, FQGNSA. The CDR3 bases are TGTGCCAGCAGCTTACAGGGGGAACAGCCCCAGCATTTT. This encodes CASSLQGEQPQHF.

This clonotype showed up many times. V is TRBV5-1 and J is TRBJ1-2, with TRBD1 as a possible D gene (5 bases). Trimming removed 2 bases at V and 1 base at J, with 15 bases between. CDR1 and CDR2 from the germline V gene are SGHRS and YFSETQ. This CDR3 has 16 residues. The CDR3 DNA is TGCGCCAGCAGCTTTGGGGAAGGACACTATAACTATGGCTACACCTTC. This codes for CASSFGEGHYNYGYTF.

This clonotype was observed at least ten times. This chain links TRBV7-2 with TRBJ1-5; 7 nucleotides match TRBD1. CDR1 SGHTA and CDR2 FQGNSA come from the germline V gene. V lost 5 bases to trimming and J lost 4 bases; unmatched junction nucleotides: 8. CDR3 size: 15 residues. In nucleotides, the CDR3 is TGTGCCAGCAGCCCTTGGGCCAGGGGGAATCAGCCCCAGCATTTT. Its translation is CASSPWARGNQPQHF.

At least ten counts were recorded for this clonotype. This chain uses TRBV20-1 with TRBJ1-1, with D possibly matching TRBD1 (6 bases). Trimming cost V 0 bases and J 5 bases, with 19 bases left between them. The CDR3 runs to 16 residues. Germline loops: CDR1 DFQATT, CDR2 SNEGSKA (reference sequence). CDR3 bases: TGCAGTGCTAGAGATATGCCAGGGGCGTCAAGAACTGAAGCTTTCTTT. Translated, it gives CSARDMPGASRTEAFF.

The genes are TRBV7-9 and TRBJ1-1; perhaps TRBD1 as D (6 bases). The CDR3 totals 15 residues. Trimming left V 4 bases short and J 5 bases short, with 17 bases between. Germline assignment: CDR1 SEHNR and CDR2 FQNEAQ (reference sequence). This CDR3 reads CASSSVLGQKTEAFF. CDR3 sequence (DNA): TGTGCCAGCAGCTCCGTACTGGGACAAAAAACTGAAGCTTTCTTT.